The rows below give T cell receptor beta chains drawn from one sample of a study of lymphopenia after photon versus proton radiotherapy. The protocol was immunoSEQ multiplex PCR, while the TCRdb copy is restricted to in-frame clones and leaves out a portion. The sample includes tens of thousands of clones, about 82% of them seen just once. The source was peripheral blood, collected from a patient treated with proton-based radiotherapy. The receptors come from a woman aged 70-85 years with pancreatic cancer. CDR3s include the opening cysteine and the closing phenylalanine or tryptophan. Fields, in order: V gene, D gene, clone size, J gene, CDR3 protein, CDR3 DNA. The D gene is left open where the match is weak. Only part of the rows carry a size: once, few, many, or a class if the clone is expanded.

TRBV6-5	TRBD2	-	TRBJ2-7	CASRAGGSSYEQYF	TGTGCCAGCCGTGCGGGAGGAAGCTCCTATGAGCAGTACTTC
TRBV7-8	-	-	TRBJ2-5	CASSSRVFVTFETQYF	TGTGCCAGCAGCAGCAGGGTCTTCGTCACGTTTGAGACCCAGTACTTC
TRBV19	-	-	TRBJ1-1	CASSIGRSALMNTEAFF	TGTGCCAGTAGTATCGGTCGGTCAGCTCTCATGAACACTGAAGCTTTCTTT
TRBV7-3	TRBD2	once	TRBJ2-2	CASSLGGGTGELFF	TGTGCCAGCAGCTTAGGCGGGGGCACCGGGGAGCTGTTTTTT
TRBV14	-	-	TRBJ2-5	CASSQDVKKTPVQETQYF	TGTGCCAGCAGCCAAGACGTGAAAAAAACTCCAGTCCAAGAGACCCAGTACTTC
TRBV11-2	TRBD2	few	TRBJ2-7	CASSLAASGSIYEQYF	TGTGCCAGCAGCTTAGCGGCTAGCGGGAGTATCTACGAGCAGTACTTC
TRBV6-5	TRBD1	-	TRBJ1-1	CASSRRQGTEAFF	TGTGCCAGCAGTCGTCGACAGGGCACTGAAGCTTTCTTT
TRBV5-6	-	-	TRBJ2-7	CASSSDYEQYF	TGTGCCAGCAGCTCCGACTACGAGCAGTACTTC
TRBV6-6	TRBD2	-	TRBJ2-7	CASSSLAGIYEQYF	TGTGCCAGCAGTTCTTTAGCGGGGATTTACGAGCAGTACTTC
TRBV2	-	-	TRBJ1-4	CASSLLEKLFF	TGTGCCAGCAGCCTCTTGGAAAAACTGTTTTTT
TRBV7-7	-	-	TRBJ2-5	CASSLTSRTAQETQYF	TGTGCTAGCAGCTTAACCTCCCGGACGGCCCAAGAGACCCAGTACTTC
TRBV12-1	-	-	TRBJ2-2	CASSFALGQERYFTGELFF	TGTGCCAGCAGCTTTGCGCTTGGGCAGGAAAGGTATTTTACCGGGGAGCTGTTTTTT
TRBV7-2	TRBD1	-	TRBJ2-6	CASRSRDRGRTGANVLTF	TGTGCCAGCAGGTCCCGGGACAGGGGTCGAACTGGGGCCAACGTCCTGACTTTC
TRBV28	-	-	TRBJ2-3	CASSLPLDQPVDLQDTQYF	TGTGCCAGCAGTCTGCCCCTAGATCAGCCCGTGGACCTCCAAGATACGCAGTATTTT
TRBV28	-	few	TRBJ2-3	CASILATSTDTQYF	TGTGCCAGCATTCTAGCGACTAGCACAGATACGCAGTATTTT
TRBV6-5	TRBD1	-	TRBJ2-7	CASSGDRGRSEQYF	TGTGCCAGCAGTGGTGACAGGGGGCGCAGCGAGCAGTACTTC
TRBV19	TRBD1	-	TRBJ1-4	CASSTRRQGAVEKLFF	TGTGCCAGTAGTACGCGTCGACAGGGGGCCGTTGAAAAACTGTTTTTT
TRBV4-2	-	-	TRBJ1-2	CASSQELGSVHGYTF	TGTGCCAGCAGCCAAGAACTTGGTTCGGTTCATGGCTACACCTTC
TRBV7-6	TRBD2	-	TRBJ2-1	CASSWMTQTSDYNEQFF	TGTGCCAGCAGCTGGATGACCCAGACTAGCGACTACAATGAGCAGTTCTTC
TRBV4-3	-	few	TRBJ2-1	CASSQDPVSHNEQFF	TGCGCCAGCAGCCAAGATCCAGTTTCTCACAATGAGCAGTTCTTC
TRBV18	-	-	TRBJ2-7	CASSPKLVEQYF	TGTGCCAGCTCACCCAAGTTAGTCGAGCAGTACTTC
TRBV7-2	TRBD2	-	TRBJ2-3	CASSPQPSSGTSTDTQYF	TGTGCCAGCAGCCCCCAGCCATCTAGCGGGACTAGCACAGATACGCAGTATTTT
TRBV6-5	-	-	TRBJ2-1	CASSYAGRGDEQFF	TGTGCCAGCAGTTACGCTGGCAGGGGAGATGAGCAGTTCTTC
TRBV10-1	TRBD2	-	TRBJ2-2	CASSESASGPNTGELFF	TGCGCCAGCAGTGAGTCGGCTAGCGGACCGAACACCGGGGAGCTGTTTTTT
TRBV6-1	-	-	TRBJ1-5	CASSENTNNQPQHF	TGTGCCAGCAGTGAAAACACCAACAATCAGCCCCAGCATTTT